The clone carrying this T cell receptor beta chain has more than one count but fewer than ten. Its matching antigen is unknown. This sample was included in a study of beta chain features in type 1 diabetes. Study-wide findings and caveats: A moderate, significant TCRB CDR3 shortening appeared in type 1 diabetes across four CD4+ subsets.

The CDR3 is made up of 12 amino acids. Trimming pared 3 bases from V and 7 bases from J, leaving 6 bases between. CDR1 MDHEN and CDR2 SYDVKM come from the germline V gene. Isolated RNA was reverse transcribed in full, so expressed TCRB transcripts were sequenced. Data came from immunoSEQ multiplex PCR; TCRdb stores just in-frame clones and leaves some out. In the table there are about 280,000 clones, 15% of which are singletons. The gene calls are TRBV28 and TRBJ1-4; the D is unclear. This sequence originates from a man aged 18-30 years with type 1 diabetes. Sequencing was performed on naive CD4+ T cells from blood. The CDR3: CASSFGSEKLFF. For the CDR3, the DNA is TGTGCCAGCAGTTTTGGCAGTGAAAAACTGTTTTTT. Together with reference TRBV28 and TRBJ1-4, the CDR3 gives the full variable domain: DVKVTQSSRYLVKRTGEKVFLECVQDMDHENMFWYRQDPGLGLRLIYFSYDVKMKEKGDIPEGYSVSREKKERFSLILESASTNQTSMYLCASSFGSEKLFFGSGTQLSVL.